There are a few counts of the clone carrying this TCR beta chain. Its antigen is unknown. The data stem from a study of T cell repertoires in cytomegalovirus infection. TCRdb analysed the reads with MiXCR anew, one entry per CDR3 protein. The table shows about 830,000 distinct CDR3 sequences, with around a third occurring only once. CDR1 and CDR2 from the germline V gene are LNHDA and SQIVND (reference sequence). The CDR3 loop spans 12 amino acids. With 7 bases removed from V and 0 bases from J, the gap between germline ends came to 7 bases. Sequenced material: cultured CD8+ T cells from PBMCs, taken from culture after CMV antigen stimulation. This clonotype was obtained from a human donor in good health (CMV status not recorded). Some clones in this sample may be carry-over from other donors' samples. This sequence joins TRBV19 and TRBJ2-7; no clear D gene. The CDR3 DNA reads TGTGCCAGTACCGACAACTCCTACGAGCAGTACTTC. It is translated as CASTDNSYEQYF. Using reference TRBV19 and TRBJ2-7 for the parts outside the CDR3, the full variable domain is DGGITQSPKYLFRKEGQNVTLSCEQNLNHDAMYWYRQDPGQGLRLIYYSQIVNDFQKGDIAEGYSVSREKKESFPLTVTSAQKNPTAFYLCASTDNSYEQYFGPGTRLTVT.